This T cell receptor beta chain stems from a study of response to subunit inactivated influenza vaccine. Findings and caveats of the study: It was the authors' suggestion that each seasonal influenza vaccination recruits few new T cells.

This clonotype was seen a few times. Its target is unknown. Via MiXCR, TCRdb re-called the RT-PCR reads, giving one row per CDR3 protein. This table holds about 830,000 distinct CDR3 sequences, approximately 17% found once. Unmatched junction bases numbered 19, after V lost 6 bases and J lost 14 bases. There are 15 residues in the CDR3. This chain uses TRBV12-3 or TRBV12-4 with TRBJ2-1, with 7 bases aligning to TRBD2. This clonotype was obtained from a man in his fifties or sixties who received an inactivated influenza vaccine. The sample was PBMCs from blood, taken about 5 days after vaccination. The CDR3 is CASSSTLGGRSREFF. The CDR3 coding sequence is TGTGCCAGCAGCTCAACCTTAGGCGGGAGATCCCGTGAGTTCTTC.